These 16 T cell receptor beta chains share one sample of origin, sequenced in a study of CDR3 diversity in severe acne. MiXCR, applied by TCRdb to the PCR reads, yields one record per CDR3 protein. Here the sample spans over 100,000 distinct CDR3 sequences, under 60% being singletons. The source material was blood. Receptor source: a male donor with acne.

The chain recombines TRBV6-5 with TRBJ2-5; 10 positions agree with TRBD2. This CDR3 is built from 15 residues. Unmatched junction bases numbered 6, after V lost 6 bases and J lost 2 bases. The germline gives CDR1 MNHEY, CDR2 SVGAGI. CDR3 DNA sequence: TGTGCCAGCAGGGGGACTAGCGTCCGTCAAGAGACCCAGTACTTC. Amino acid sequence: CASRGTSVRQETQYF.

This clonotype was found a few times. In DNA form, the CDR3 reads TGTGCCAGCAGTGCATTGACGGCAACAACTAATGAAAAACTGTTTTTT. As protein: CASSALTATTNEKLFF. The chain combines TRBV28 with TRBJ1-4, with D uncertain. Per the germline V gene, CDR1 is MDHEN and CDR2 is SYDVKM. V lost 5 bases and J lost 0, with 13 bases in between. This CDR3 region has 16 residues.

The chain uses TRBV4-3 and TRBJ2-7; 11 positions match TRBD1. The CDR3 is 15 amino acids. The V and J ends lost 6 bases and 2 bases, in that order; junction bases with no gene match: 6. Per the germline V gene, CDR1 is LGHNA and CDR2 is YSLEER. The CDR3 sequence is CASRGQGVTAYEQYF. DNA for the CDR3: TGCGCCAGCAGGGGACAGGGGGTCACCGCCTACGAGCAGTACTTC.

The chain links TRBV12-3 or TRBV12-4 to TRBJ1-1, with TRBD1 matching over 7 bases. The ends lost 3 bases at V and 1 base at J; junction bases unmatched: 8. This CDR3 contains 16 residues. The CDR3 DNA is TGTGCCAGCAGTTTGGGTTACGGGACAGAGAACACTGAAGCTTTCTTT. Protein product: CASSLGYGTENTEAFF.

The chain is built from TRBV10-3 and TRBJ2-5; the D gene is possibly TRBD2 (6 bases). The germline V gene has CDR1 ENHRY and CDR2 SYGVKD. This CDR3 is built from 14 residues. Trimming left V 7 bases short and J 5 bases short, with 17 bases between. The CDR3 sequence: CAIKNDWGDETQYF. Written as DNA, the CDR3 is TGTGCCATCAAGAATGATTGGGGGGATGAGACCCAGTACTTC.

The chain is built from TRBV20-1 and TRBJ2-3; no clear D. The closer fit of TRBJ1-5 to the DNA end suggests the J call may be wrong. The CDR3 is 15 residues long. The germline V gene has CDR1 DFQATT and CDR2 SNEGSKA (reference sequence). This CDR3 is CSATSASGSTDTQHF. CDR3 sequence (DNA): TGCAGTGCTACGTCGGCTAGCGGCAGCACAGATACGCAGCATTTT.

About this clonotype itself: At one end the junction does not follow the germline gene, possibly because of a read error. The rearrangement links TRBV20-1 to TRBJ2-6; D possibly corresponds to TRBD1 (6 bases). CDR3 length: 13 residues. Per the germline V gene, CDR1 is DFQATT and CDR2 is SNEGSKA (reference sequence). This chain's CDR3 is CRATGNGANVLTF. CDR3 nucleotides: TGCAGAGCTACAGGGAATGGGGCCAACGTCCTGACTTTC.

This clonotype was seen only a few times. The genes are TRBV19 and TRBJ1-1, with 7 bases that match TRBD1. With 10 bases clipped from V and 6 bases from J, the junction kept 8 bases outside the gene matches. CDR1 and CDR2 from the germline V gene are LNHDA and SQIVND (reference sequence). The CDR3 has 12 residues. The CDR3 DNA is TGTGCCACCACCGACAGGGACGCTGAAGCTTTCTTT. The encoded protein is CATTDRDAEAFF.

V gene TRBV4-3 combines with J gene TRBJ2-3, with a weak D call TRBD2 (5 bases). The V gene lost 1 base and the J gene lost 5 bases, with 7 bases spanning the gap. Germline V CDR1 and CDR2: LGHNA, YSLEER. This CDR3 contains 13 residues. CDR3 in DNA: TGCGCCAGCAGCCAAGGGACTTTAGATACGCAGTATTTT. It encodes CASSQGTLDTQYF.

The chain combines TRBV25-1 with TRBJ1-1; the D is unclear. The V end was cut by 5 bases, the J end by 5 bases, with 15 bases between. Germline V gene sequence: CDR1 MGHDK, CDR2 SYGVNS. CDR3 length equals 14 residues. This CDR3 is CASSRPGRGTEAFF. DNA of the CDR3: TGTGCCAGCAGTCGTCCGGGCCGAGGAACTGAAGCTTTCTTT. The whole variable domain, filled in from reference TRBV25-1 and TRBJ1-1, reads EADIYQTPRYLVIGTGKKITLECSQTMGHDKMYWYQQDPGMELHLIHYSYGVNSTEKGDLSSESTVSRIRTEHFPLTLESARPSHTSQYLCASSRPGRGTEAFFGQGTRLTVV.

The CDR3 loop is CASRGRGPHEQYF. DNA for the CDR3: TGTGCCAGCAGGGGGAGGGGCCCCCACGAGCAGTACTTC. The V and J genes are TRBV25-1 and TRBJ2-7, with 7 bases aligning to TRBD2. J was trimmed by 5 bases and V by 6 bases; bases with no gene match: 7. The V gene's germline CDR1 is MGHDK and CDR2 SYGVNS. CDR3 length: 13 residues.

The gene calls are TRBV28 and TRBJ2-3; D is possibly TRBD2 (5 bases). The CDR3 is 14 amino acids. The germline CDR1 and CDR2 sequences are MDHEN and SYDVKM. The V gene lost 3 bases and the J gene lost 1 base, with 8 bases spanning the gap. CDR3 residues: CASSFRRGTDTQYF. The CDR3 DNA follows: TGTGCCAGCAGTTTTCGGCGGGGCACAGATACGCAGTATTTT.

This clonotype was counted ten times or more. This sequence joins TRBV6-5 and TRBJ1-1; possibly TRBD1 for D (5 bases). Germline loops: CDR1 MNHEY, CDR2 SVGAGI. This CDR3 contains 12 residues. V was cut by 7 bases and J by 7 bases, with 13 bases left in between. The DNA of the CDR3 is TGTGCCAGCATCGGAAGGGACCTTGAAGCTTTCTTT. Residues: CASIGRDLEAFF.

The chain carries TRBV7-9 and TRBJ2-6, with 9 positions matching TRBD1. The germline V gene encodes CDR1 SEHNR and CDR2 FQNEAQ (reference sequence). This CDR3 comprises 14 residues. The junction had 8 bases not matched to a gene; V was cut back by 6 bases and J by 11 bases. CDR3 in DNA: TGTGCCAGCAGTCAACCCCGGGACAGGGACGTCCTGACTTTC. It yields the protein CASSQPRDRDVLTF.

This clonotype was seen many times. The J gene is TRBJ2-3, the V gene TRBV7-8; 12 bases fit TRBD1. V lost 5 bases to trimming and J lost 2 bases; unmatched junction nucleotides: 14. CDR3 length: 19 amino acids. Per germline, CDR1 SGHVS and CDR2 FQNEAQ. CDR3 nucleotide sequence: TGTGCCAGCAGCCGTATCCGGGACAGGGGGCAACGACACACAGATACGCAGTATTTT. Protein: CASSRIRDRGQRHTDTQYF.

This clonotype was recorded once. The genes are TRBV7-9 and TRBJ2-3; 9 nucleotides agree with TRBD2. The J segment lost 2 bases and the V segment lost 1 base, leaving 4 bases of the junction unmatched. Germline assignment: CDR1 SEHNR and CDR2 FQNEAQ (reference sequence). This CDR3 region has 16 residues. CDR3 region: CASSLGTSDPTDTQYF. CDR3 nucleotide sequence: TGTGCCAGCAGCTTAGGGACTAGCGACCCCACAGATACGCAGTATTTT.